The 20 T cell receptor beta chains listed next were all sequenced from one sample in a study of blood T cell repertoires in COVID-19. The table came from immunoSEQ multiplex PCR; TCRdb's copy has only in-frame clones and leaves some out. The data contain 150,000 to 200,000 clones, approximately 79% of them singletons. Sequenced sample: peripheral blood. The receptors derive from a woman aged 70 to 79 with acute or convalescent COVID-19.

The genes are TRBV6-4 and TRBJ2-1; 10 nucleotides line up with TRBD2. There are 15 residues in the CDR3. V was clipped by 3 bases and J by 3 bases; unmatched bases: 2. The V gene's germline CDR1 is MRHNA and CDR2 SNTAGT. CDR3: CASSELAGNYNEQFF. The CDR3 DNA sequence: TGTGCCAGCAGTGAACTAGCGGGAAACTACAATGAGCAGTTCTTC.

The chain couples TRBV18 to TRBJ1-2, with TRBD1 identical over 10 bases. The CDR3 runs to 17 residues. In germline, CDR1 is KGHSH, CDR2 LQKENI. The junction had 7 bases not matched to a gene; V was cut back by 2 bases and J by 1 base. The CDR3 protein is CASSPDRGLDFNYGYTF. The CDR3 bases are TGTGCCAGCTCACCAGACAGGGGGCTCGACTTTAACTATGGCTACACCTTC.

The J gene is TRBJ2-7, the V gene TRBV5-5; 8 bases agree with TRBD2. V lost 0 bases, J lost 4 bases, and 3 bases stayed unmatched. The germline V gene has CDR1 SGHKS and CDR2 YYEKEE (reference sequence). This CDR3 comprises 14 residues. The CDR3 loop is CASSLASGRYEQYF. Written as DNA, the CDR3 is TGTGCCAGCAGCTTGGCCAGCGGGAGATACGAGCAGTACTTC. Using reference TRBV5-5 and TRBJ2-7 for the parts outside the CDR3, the full variable domain is DAGVTQSPTHLIKTRGQQVTLRCSPISGHKSVSWYQQVLGQGPQFIFQYYEKEERGRGNFPDRFSARQFPNYSSELNVNALLLGDSALYLCASSLASGRYEQYFGPGTRLTVT.

The CDR3 DNA is TGTGCCAGCAGCTTAGAGACAGGGGTGGATCAGCCCCAGCATTTT. Its protein product is CASSLETGVDQPQHF. V usage is TRBV11-3 and J usage is TRBJ1-5, with 8 bases that match TRBD1. Germline CDR1 reads SGHNT; CDR2 reads YENEEA. The CDR3 is 15 amino acids. The V segment lost 0 bases and the J segment 5 bases; nucleotides outside the gene matches: 3.

This sequence joins TRBV5-4 and TRBJ1-1; D possibly corresponds to TRBD1 (5 bases). CDR3 length equals 15 residues. Germline-derived CDR1 and CDR2 are SGHNT and YYREEE (reference sequence). V gave up 4 bases and J gave up 1 base, with 14 bases separating them. This CDR3 is CASSPGRGQNTEAFF. DNA of the CDR3: TGTGCCAGCAGCCCGGGGAGGGGTCAGAACACTGAAGCTTTCTTT.

The chain couples TRBV25-1 to TRBJ1-4, with a tentative D call TRBD1 (5 bases). Trimming removed 2 bases at V and 0 bases at J, with 13 bases between. Germline assignment: CDR1 MGHDK and CDR2 SYGVNS. This CDR3 is 17 amino acids long. The CDR3 sequence: CASSEPRRGATNEKLFF. DNA for the CDR3: TGTGCCAGCAGTGAACCCAGAAGGGGTGCAACTAATGAAAAACTGTTTTTT. Variable domain in full (rest from reference TRBV25-1 and TRBJ1-4): EADIYQTPRYLVIGTGKKITLECSQTMGHDKMYWYQQDPGMELHLIHYSYGVNSTEKGDLSSESTVSRIRTEHFPLTLESARPSHTSQYLCASSEPRRGATNEKLFFGSGTQLSVL.

The chain joins TRBV24-1 to TRBJ1-2; 9 bases are shared with TRBD1. CDR1 and CDR2 (germline): KGHDR, SFDVKD. CDR3 size: 13 residues. Trimming cost V 11 bases and J 7 bases; bases outside gene matches: 10. Here the CDR3 reads CAIRRDRVSGYTF. The CDR3 DNA follows: TGTGCCATAAGACGGGACAGGGTATCTGGCTACACCTTC.

The gene calls are TRBV19 and TRBJ1-4; tentative D call: TRBD1 (5 bases). CDR3 length equals 15 residues. Trimming stripped 3 bases from V and 7 bases from J, with 15 bases between. Germline V gene lookup returns CDR1 LNHDA and CDR2 SQIVND (reference sequence). The CDR3 protein is CASSISEGTGEKLFF. The CDR3 coding sequence is TGTGCCAGTAGTATTTCCGAGGGGACTGGTGAAAAACTGTTTTTT.

This chain joins TRBV18 and TRBJ1-5, with D perhaps TRBD1 (5 bases). CDR3 size: 15 residues. The germline CDR1 and CDR2 sequences are KGHSH and LQKENI. Trimming pared 3 bases from V and 8 bases from J, leaving 17 bases between. Here the CDR3 reads CASSPTRGRPEPQHF. For the CDR3, the DNA is TGTGCCAGCTCACCGACCCGGGGGAGGCCGGAGCCCCAGCATTTT.

The rearrangement uses TRBV9 and TRBJ2-7, with TRBD2 matching over 8 bases. The CDR3 sequence is 16 residues long. V dropped 3 bases and J dropped 2; count of bases not matched to a gene: 10. Germline V gene data show CDR1 as SGDLS and CDR2 as YYNGEE. For the CDR3, the DNA is TGTGCCAGCAGCGCCGGGGGGGTATGGGGCACCTACGAGCAGTACTTC. Its translation: CASSAGGVWGTYEQYF.

The chain recombines TRBV5-1 with TRBJ2-3; 8 bases map to TRBD2. Germline CDR1 and CDR2: SGHRS and YFSETQ. This CDR3 has 16 amino acids. Trimming removed 4 bases from V and 0 bases from J; junction bases left unmatched: 7. The CDR3 loop reads CASSPGGQTSTDTQYF. The DNA of the CDR3 is TGCGCCAGCAGCCCGGGGGGGCAAACTAGCACAGATACGCAGTATTTT. Looking up the rest from reference TRBV5-1 and TRBJ2-3 gives the full variable domain: KAGVTQTPRYLIKTRGQQVTLSCSPISGHRSVSWYQQTPGQGLQFLFEYFSETQRNKGNFPGRFSGRQFSNSRSEMNVSTLELGDSALYLCASSPGGQTSTDTQYFGPGTRLTVL.

The chain links TRBV5-1 to TRBJ2-7; TRBD2 agrees at 11 bases. The V gene's germline CDR1 is SGHRS and CDR2 YFSETQ. This CDR3 spans 15 amino acids. Germline trimming cut 4 bases from V and 2 bases from J; bases unmatched to any gene: 5. This CDR3 is CASSTTSGGPYEQYF. DNA for the CDR3: TGCGCCAGCAGCACCACTAGCGGGGGACCCTACGAGCAGTACTTC.

J is TRBJ1-1 and V is TRBV7-9, with D possibly TRBD1 on 5 matching bases. The CDR3 totals 13 residues. Germline CDR1 is SEHNR and CDR2 is FQNEAQ (reference sequence). Trimming cost V 3 bases and J 4 bases, with 9 bases left between them. Here the CDR3 reads CASSLQQGTEAFF. CDR3 sequence (DNA): TGTGCCAGCAGCTTGCAGCAGGGCACTGAAGCTTTCTTT.

The CDR3 protein is CASSLSRQGATGELFF. For the CDR3, the DNA is TGCGCCAGCAGCTTGTCCAGACAGGGGGCCACCGGGGAGCTGTTTTTT. The chain has TRBV5-1 and TRBJ2-2, with TRBD1 identical over 10 bases. Germline CDR1 SGHRS, CDR2 YFSETQ. CDR3 length equals 16 residues. V dropped 1 base and J dropped 4; count of bases not matched to a gene: 4.

The genes are TRBV9 and TRBJ2-2; D not resolved. There are 14 residues in the CDR3. CDR1 is SGDLS, CDR2 YYNGEE, per germline. V was shortened by 2 bases and J by 7 bases, with 12 bases between the two germline ends. The CDR3 DNA follows: TGTGCCAGCAGCGTGGGCTGGGTTCGCGGGGAGCTGTTTTTT. Protein sequence: CASSVGWVRGELFF.

This chain joins TRBV4-1 and TRBJ1-2, with D possibly matching TRBD1 (6 bases). V was trimmed by 1 base and J by 5 bases, leaving 14 bases between them. The CDR3 is made up of 15 amino acids. Looked up from germline, CDR1 is MGHRA and CDR2 is YSYEKL. CDR3 nucleotides: TGCGCCAGCAGCCAAGCTACCGGACAGCCTTATGGCTACACCTTC. Translation gives CASSQATGQPYGYTF.

The rearrangement joins TRBV3-1 (or the pseudogene TRBV3-2) to TRBJ2-2, with TRBD1 identical over 8 bases. The trim removed 5 bases at V and 1 base at J, leaving 9 bases unmatched. The CDR3 length is 17 residues. Per the germline V gene, CDR1 is LGHDT and CDR2 is YNNKEL (reference sequence). The CDR3 region has the DNA TGTGCCAGCAGCTATGGAACCGGGACAGGGAACACCGGGGAGCTGTTTTTT. Translation: CASSYGTGTGNTGELFF.

V is TRBV18 and J is TRBJ1-1; 8 bases align to TRBD1. Germline V gene lookup returns CDR1 KGHSH and CDR2 LQKENI. V lost 0 bases, J lost 5 bases, and 2 bases stayed unmatched. This CDR3 is built from 14 residues. CDR3 sequence (DNA): TGTGCCAGCTCACCACCGACAGGGGAGACTGAAGCTTTCTTT. This gives the protein CASSPPTGETEAFF.

This chain links TRBV2 with TRBJ2-3; weak D call: TRBD2 (6 bases). In germline, CDR1 is SNHLY, CDR2 FYNNEI. The CDR3 runs 13 residues. V was clipped by 4 bases and J by 3 bases, with 8 bases between them. As DNA, the CDR3 is TGTGCCAGCAGTGGACTAGGAACAGATACGCAGTATTTT. Translated, it gives CASSGLGTDTQYF.

The chain combines TRBV6-5 with TRBJ2-5; 12 nucleotides line up with TRBD2. The CDR3 totals 15 residues. V gave up 6 bases and J gave up 5 bases; unmatched junction bases: 7. Germline assignment: CDR1 MNHEY and CDR2 SVGAGI. Written as DNA, the CDR3 is TGTGCCAGCAGCCTGACTAGCGGGAGAATGGAGACCCAGTACTTC. Encoded protein: CASSLTSGRMETQYF.